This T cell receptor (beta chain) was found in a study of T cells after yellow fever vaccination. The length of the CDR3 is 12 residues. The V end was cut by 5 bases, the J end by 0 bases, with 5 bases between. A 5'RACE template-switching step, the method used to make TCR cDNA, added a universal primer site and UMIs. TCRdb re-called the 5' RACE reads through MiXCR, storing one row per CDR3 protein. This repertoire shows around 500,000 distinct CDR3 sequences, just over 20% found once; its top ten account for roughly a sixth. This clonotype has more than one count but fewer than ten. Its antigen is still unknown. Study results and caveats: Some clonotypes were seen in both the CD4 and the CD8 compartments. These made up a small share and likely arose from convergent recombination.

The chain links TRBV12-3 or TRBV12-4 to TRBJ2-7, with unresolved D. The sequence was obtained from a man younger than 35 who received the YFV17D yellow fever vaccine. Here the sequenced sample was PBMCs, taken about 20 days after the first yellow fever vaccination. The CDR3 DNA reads TGTGCCAGCAGTGGTCCCTCCTACGAGCAGTACTTC. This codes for CASSGPSYEQYF.